This T cell receptor (beta chain) was recorded in a study of blood T cell repertoires in COVID-19. As handled by the study authors: Using reference gene primer amplification, nucleated cell counts were estimated. The repertoire was sequenced with immunoSEQ multiplex PCR; TCRdb's copy has only in-frame clones and lacks some. From that table come the V and J calls and clone size; the DNA was used to work out D and trimming. The sample holds about 59,000 clones; 91% are singletons and the top ten take 8.6%. Germline values: CDR1 MGHDK, CDR2 SYGVNS. This CDR3 is built from 13 residues. Trimming shortened V by 2 bases and J by 6 bases, and 10 bases separated the two germline ends.

The rearrangement joins TRBV25-1 to TRBJ1-1; a weak D match, TRBD1 (6 bases). Specimen: peripheral blood. This clonotype was sampled from a human donor in a cohort sampled during active COVID-19. The CDR3 protein is CASSENRASEAFF. CDR3 sequence (DNA): TGTGCCAGCAGTGAAAACAGGGCCTCTGAAGCTTTCTTT.